This entry lists 16 T cell receptor beta chains sequenced from one sample in a study of blood T cell repertoires in COVID-19. Libraries were prepared by immunoSEQ multiplex PCR; TCRdb keeps only in-frame clonotypes and omits some of them. This table has roughly 200,000 clones, under 90% appearing once. What was sequenced was peripheral blood. The receptors originated from a man aged 35 to 55 with acute or convalescent COVID-19.

The gene calls are TRBV11-2 and TRBJ1-3, with TRBD1 matching over 10 bases. The CDR3 runs 17 residues. Germline V gene sequence: CDR1 SGHAT, CDR2 FQNNGV. Unmatched junction bases numbered 8, after V lost 5 bases and J lost 1 base. In DNA form, the CDR3 reads TGTGCCAGCAGCCTCCGGGACAGGGGAATTTCTGGAAACACCATATATTTT. Translating it yields CASSLRDRGISGNTIYF.

V and J are TRBV3-1 (or the pseudogene TRBV3-2) and TRBJ2-3, with 8 bases that match TRBD1. The trim removed 4 bases at V and 2 bases at J, leaving 2 bases unmatched. CDR3 length equals 14 residues. CDR1 and CDR2 (germline): LGHDT, YNNKEL (reference sequence). This CDR3 is CASSRTGITDTQYF. CDR3 bases: TGTGCCAGCAGCCGGACAGGGATCACAGATACGCAGTATTTT.

This chain uses TRBV29-1 with TRBJ2-5; D is ambiguous. Germline V gene sequence: CDR1 SQVTM, CDR2 ANQGSEA. Trimming took 4 bases from V and 9 from J, leaving 21 bases between them. The length of the CDR3 is 14 residues. The CDR3 DNA sequence: TGCAGCGTTGCCCCTGCATCAAGTCCCGAGGCCCAGTACTTC. This codes for CSVAPASSPEAQYF.

The rearrangement joins TRBV5-1 to TRBJ1-2, with 9 bases that match TRBD1. Per the germline V gene, CDR1 is SGHRS and CDR2 is YFSETQ. The CDR3 has 16 amino acids. J was trimmed by 4 bases and V by 4 bases; bases with no gene match: 11. CDR3 bases: TGCGCCAGCAGCCCCGTCCCGGGACAGGGCCGCTATGGCTACACCTTC. Its protein is CASSPVPGQGRYGYTF.

J is TRBJ2-1 and V is TRBV3-1 (or the pseudogene TRBV3-2), with TRBD1 matching 7 bases. V lost 2 bases, J lost 8 bases, and 15 bases stayed unmatched. Germline V gene lookup returns CDR1 LGHDT and CDR2 YNNKEL (reference sequence). This CDR3 has 17 amino acids. The CDR3: CASSQRDSGGRGDEQFF. The CDR3 bases are TGTGCCAGCAGCCAAAGGGATTCAGGGGGACGCGGCGATGAGCAGTTCTTC.

The V gene is TRBV7-9, the J gene TRBJ1-2; D is unresolved. The CDR3 has 17 residues. Germline V gives CDR1 SEHNR, CDR2 FQNEAQ (reference sequence). V was cut by 4 bases and J by 2 bases, with 20 bases left in between. The CDR3 bases are TGTGCCAGCAGCTCATCTTCCGCCCTGGGCAGAAACTATGGCTACACCTTC. It is translated as CASSSSSALGRNYGYTF. The complete variable domain, with remaining parts taken from reference TRBV7-9 and TRBJ1-2, reads DTGVSQNPRHKITKRGQNVTFRCDPISEHNRLYWYRQTLGQGPEFLTYFQNEAQLEKSRLLSDRFSAERPKGSFSTLEIQRTEQGDSAMYLCASSSSSALGRNYGYTFGSGTRLTVV.

This chain links TRBV6-5 with TRBJ2-7; 9 positions agree with TRBD1. J was trimmed by 5 bases and V by 5 bases; bases with no gene match: 7. This CDR3 has 14 residues. Looked up from germline, CDR1 is MNHEY and CDR2 is SVGAGI. CDR3 residues: CASSHGDRVHEQYF. The CDR3 nucleotides read TGTGCCAGCAGTCACGGGGACAGGGTCCACGAGCAGTACTTC.

The chain has TRBV5-1 and TRBJ2-5, with 7 nucleotides matching TRBD2. The CDR3 totals 17 residues. Germline values: CDR1 SGHRS, CDR2 YFSETQ. J lost 4 bases, V lost 4 bases, and 16 bases had no gene match. DNA of the CDR3: TGCGCCAGCAGCGTAGGGTCCGGCGGGGGAGGAATAGAGACCCAGTACTTC. Translation gives CASSVGSGGGGIETQYF.

In this sample, this clone turned up a few times. The genes are TRBV10-1 and TRBJ1-3; no definite D call. The V gene's germline CDR1 is WNHNN and CDR2 SYGVQD (reference sequence). Trimming removed 3 bases at V and 0 bases at J, with 9 bases between. The CDR3 spans 15 residues. The CDR3 nucleotides read TGCGCCAGCAGTGAAGCCGGAGGCTCTGGAAACACCATATATTTT. Its translation: CASSEAGGSGNTIYF.

This sequence joins TRBV6-6 and TRBJ1-1, with D tentatively TRBD1 (5 bases). The germline CDR1 and CDR2 sequences are MNHNY and SVGAGI (reference sequence). This CDR3 has 13 amino acids. Trimming removed 10 bases from V and 1 base from J, with 13 bases in between. The CDR3 sequence is CATEQTGNTEAFF. Here the CDR3 DNA reads TGTGCCACAGAACAAACAGGGAACACTGAAGCTTTCTTT.

The J gene is TRBJ1-2, the V gene TRBV4-3, with D tentatively TRBD1 (5 bases). Per the germline V gene, CDR1 is LGHNA and CDR2 is YSLEER. Deletions cut 0 bases from V and 4 bases from J, with 12 bases between. This CDR3 contains 15 residues. CDR3 region: CASSQDGQGLYGYTF. The CDR3 DNA is TGCGCCAGCAGCCAAGATGGGCAGGGCCTCTATGGCTACACCTTC.

The chain combines TRBV11-2 with TRBJ1-6; TRBD1 matches 12 bases. The CDR3 consists of 19 residues. With 4 bases clipped from V and 6 bases from J, the junction kept 13 bases outside the gene matches. Germline lookup yields CDR1 SGHAT and CDR2 FQNNGV. For the CDR3, the DNA is TGTGCCAGCAGCTCCCTCCCGGGACAGGGGGCTGTGGGTAATTCACCCCTCCACTTT. Its translation is CASSSLPGQGAVGNSPLHF.

The gene calls are TRBV7-9 and TRBJ2-7; 7 bases fit TRBD1. The CDR3 is 13 amino acids. Germline V gene lookup returns CDR1 SEHNR and CDR2 FQNEAQ (reference sequence). Trimming cost V 5 bases and J 7 bases; bases outside gene matches: 8. The DNA for the CDR3 is TGTGCCAGCAGCGCGATGGGGACAGCGGAGCAGTACTTC. Amino acid sequence: CASSAMGTAEQYF.

The chain employs TRBV15 and TRBJ1-1; D ambiguous. Trimming removed 5 bases from V and 0 bases from J, with 13 bases in between. The CDR3 spans 15 residues. CDR1 and CDR2 from the germline V gene are LNHNV and YYDKDF (reference sequence). The CDR3 loop reads CATSYPGSLNTEAFF. The CDR3, as DNA: TGTGCCACCAGCTACCCTGGGAGCCTGAACACTGAAGCTTTCTTT.

The V and J genes are TRBV2 and TRBJ2-3; 11 positions agree with TRBD2. Germline V gene lookup returns CDR1 SNHLY and CDR2 FYNNEI. This CDR3 region has 15 residues. V lost 1 base and J lost 5; bases outside the gene matches: 2. The CDR3 spells CASSEGLAGRDTQYF. CDR3 DNA sequence: TGTGCCAGCAGTGAAGGACTAGCGGGGAGAGATACGCAGTATTTT.

This chain connects TRBV3-1 (or the pseudogene TRBV3-2) to TRBJ2-1; the match to TRBD1 covers 9 bases. This CDR3 spans 16 amino acids. The germline V gene has CDR1 LGHDT and CDR2 YNNKEL (reference sequence). Trimming removed 3 bases from V and 4 bases from J; junction bases left unmatched: 7. In nucleotides, the CDR3 is TGTGCCAGCAGCCAGACGGACAGGGGAAGATACAATGAGCAGTTCTTC. This encodes CASSQTDRGRYNEQFF.